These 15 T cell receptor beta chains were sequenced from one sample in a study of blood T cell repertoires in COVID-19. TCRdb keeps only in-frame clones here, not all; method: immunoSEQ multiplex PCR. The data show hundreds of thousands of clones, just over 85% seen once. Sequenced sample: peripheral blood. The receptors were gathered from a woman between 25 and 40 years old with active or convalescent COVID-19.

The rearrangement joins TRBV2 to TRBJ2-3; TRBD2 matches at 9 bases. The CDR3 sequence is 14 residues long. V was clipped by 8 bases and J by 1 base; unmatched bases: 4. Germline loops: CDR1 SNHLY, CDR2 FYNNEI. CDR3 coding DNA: TGTGCCAGCTATAGGACTAGCGGCACAGATACGCAGTATTTT. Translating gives CASYRTSGTDTQYF.

CDR3 bases: TGTGCCAGCAGTCCCGAGAGAGGATCCTACGAGCAGTACTTC. It encodes CASSPERGSYEQYF. The chain uses TRBV6-5 and TRBJ2-7; the D is unclear. This CDR3 has 14 amino acids. V lost 5 bases, J lost 1 base, and 12 bases lay in between. Germline CDR1 and CDR2: MNHEY and SVGAGI.

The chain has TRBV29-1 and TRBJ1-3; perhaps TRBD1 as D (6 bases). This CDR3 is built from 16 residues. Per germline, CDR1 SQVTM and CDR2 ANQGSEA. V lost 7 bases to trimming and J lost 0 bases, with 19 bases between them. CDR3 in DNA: TGCAGCGCCCTAGGGGGTCAGGGACACTCTGGAAACACCATATATTTT. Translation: CSALGGQGHSGNTIYF. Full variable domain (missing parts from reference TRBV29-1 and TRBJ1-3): SAVISQKPSRDICQRGTSLTIQCQVDSQVTMMFWYRQQPGQSLTLIATANQGSEATYESGFVIDKFPISRPNLTFSTLTVSNMSPEDSSIYLCSALGGQGHSGNTIYFGEGSWLTVV.

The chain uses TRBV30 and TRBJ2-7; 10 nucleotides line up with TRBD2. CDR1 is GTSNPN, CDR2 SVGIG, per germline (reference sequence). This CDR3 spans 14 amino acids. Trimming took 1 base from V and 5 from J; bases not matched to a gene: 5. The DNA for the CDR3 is TGTGCCTGGAGTGAGATACTAGCGGGACACGAGCAGTACTTC. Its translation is CAWSEILAGHEQYF.

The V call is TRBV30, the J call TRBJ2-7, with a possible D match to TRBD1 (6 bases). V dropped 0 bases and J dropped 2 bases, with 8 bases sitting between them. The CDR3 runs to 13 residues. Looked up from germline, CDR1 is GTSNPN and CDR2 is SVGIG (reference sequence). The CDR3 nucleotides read TGTGCCTGGAGTGTTTACAGGGCCTACGAGCAGTACTTC. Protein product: CAWSVYRAYEQYF. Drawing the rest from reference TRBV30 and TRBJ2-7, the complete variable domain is SQTIHQWPATLVQPVGSPLSLECTVEGTSNPNLYWYRQAAGRGLQLLFYSVGIGQISSEVPQNLSASRPQDRQFILSSKKLLLSDSGFYLCAWSVYRAYEQYFGPGTRLTVT.

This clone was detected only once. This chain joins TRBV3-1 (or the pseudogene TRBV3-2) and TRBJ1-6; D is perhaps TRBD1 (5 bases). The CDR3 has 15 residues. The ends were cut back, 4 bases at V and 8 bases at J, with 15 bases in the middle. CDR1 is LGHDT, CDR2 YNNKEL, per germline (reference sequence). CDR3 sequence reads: CASSPGHSTDSPLHF. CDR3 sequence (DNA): TGTGCCAGCAGCCCAGGACACAGCACCGATTCACCCCTCCACTTT.

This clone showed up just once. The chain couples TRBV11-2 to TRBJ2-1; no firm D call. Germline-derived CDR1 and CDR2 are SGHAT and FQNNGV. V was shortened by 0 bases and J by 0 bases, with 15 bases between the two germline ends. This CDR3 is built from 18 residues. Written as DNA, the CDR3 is TGTGCCAGCAGCTTAGATGGGTTTCTAGAGAGCTCCTACAATGAGCAGTTCTTC. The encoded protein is CASSLDGFLESSYNEQFF.

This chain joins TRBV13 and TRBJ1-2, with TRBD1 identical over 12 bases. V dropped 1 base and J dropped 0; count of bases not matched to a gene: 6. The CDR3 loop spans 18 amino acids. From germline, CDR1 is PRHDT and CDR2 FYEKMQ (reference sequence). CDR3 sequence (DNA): TGTGCCAGCAGCTTAGTTGGGACAGGGGGCGCACCTAACTATGGCTACACCTTC. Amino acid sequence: CASSLVGTGGAPNYGYTF.

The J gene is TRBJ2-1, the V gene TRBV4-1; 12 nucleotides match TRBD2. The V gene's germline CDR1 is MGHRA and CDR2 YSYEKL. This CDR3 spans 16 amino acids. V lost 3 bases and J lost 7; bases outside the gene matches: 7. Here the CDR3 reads CASSHSSGGAWNEQFF. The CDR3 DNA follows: TGCGCCAGCAGCCACTCTAGCGGGGGGGCCTGGAATGAGCAGTTCTTC.

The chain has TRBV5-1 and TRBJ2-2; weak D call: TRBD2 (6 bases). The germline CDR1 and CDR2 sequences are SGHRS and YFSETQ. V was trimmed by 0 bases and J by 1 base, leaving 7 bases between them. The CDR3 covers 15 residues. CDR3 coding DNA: TGCGCCAGCAGCTTGGAGCGGGTGAACACCGGGGAGCTGTTTTTT. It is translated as CASSLERVNTGELFF.

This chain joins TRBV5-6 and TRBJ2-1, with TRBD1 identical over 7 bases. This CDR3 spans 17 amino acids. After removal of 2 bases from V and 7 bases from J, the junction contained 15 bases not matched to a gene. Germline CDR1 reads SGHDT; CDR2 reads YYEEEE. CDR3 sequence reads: CASSFRGPGGRANEQFF. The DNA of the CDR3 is TGTGCCAGCAGCTTTAGGGGCCCAGGGGGACGAGCTAATGAGCAGTTCTTC.

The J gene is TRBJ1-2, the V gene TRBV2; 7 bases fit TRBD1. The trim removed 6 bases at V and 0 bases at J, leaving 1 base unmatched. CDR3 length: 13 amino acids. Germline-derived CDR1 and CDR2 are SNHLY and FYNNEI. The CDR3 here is CASRGQTNYGYTF. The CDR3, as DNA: TGTGCCAGCAGGGGACAGACTAACTATGGCTACACCTTC.

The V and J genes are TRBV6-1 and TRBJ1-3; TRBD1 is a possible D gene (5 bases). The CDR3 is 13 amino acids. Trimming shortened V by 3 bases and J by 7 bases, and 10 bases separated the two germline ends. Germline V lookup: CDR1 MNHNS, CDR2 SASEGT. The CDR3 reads CASSELGHNTIYF. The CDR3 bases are TGTGCCAGCAGTGAGTTGGGGCATAACACCATATATTTT.

The CDR3 DNA reads as TGCGCCAGCGCGAGACAGGACAGGGGCACTGAAGCTTTCTTT. Translating gives CASARQDRGTEAFF. The chain combines TRBV5-1 with TRBJ1-1, with TRBD1 matching over 9 bases. The CDR3 consists of 14 residues. CDR1 is SGHRS and CDR2 is YFSETQ in the germline V gene. J lost 4 bases, V lost 7 bases, and 8 bases had no gene match.

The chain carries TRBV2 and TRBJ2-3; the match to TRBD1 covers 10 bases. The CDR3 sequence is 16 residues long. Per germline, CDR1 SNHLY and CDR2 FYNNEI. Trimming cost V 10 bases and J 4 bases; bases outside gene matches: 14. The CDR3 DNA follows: TGTGCCACTTGGGAACCGGGACAGGGGTTCGCAGATACGCAGTATTTT. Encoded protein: CATWEPGQGFADTQYF.